The clone carrying this TCR beta chain was counted ten times or more. The antigen remains unidentified. The junction had 14 bases not matched to a gene; V was cut back by 7 bases and J by 9 bases. The CDR3 is 14 residues long. Looked up from germline, CDR1 is ENHRY and CDR2 is SYGVKD. This sample is part of a study of early T cells in non-severe SARS-CoV-2 infection. Whole-study results and caveats: In VDJdb matching, anti-spike CD8 responses were favored while private and CD4 specificities went missing.

Each single cDNA molecule received a unique molecular identifier. TCRdb analysed the 5' RACE reads with MiXCR anew, one entry per CDR3 protein. The data hold nearly 9,500 distinct CDR3 sequences, with about 5% observed a single time. The sample comprised whole blood. The receptor was isolated from an adult who was a healthcare worker with PCR-confirmed SARS-CoV-2 infection or an uninfected control (not recorded which). The chain links TRBV10-3 to TRBJ1-1; the match to TRBD1 covers 7 bases. As DNA, the CDR3 is TGTGCCATCAAGGGGGGGACAGCCGCCGCGAAAGCTTTCTTT. Residues: CAIKGGTAAAKAFF.